A selection of T cell receptor beta chains follows, all from one sample in a study of regulatory T cells in long-lasting Graves disease. TCRdb used MiXCR to reprocess the multiplex PCR reads, holding one entry per CDR3 protein. The sample yields approximately 400,000 distinct CDR3 sequences, about 15% seen once. These data were also filed under a second study, of T cells in Graves' hyperthyroidism and ophthalmopathy.

The sample in question was peripheral blood mononuclear cells (PBMCs), obtained at new diagnosis, from a patient treated with antithyroid drugs. These receptor sequences come from a woman aged 30 to 39 with Graves disease. Each CDR3 is given with its conserved first and last residue.

v_call cdr3_aa
TRBV7-9 CASRSGLTSTDTQYF
TRBV20-1 CSARDPTSPQGVQYF
TRBV30 CAWSRDTNSPLHF
TRBV24-1 CATSDLQAGVRETQYF
TRBV27 CASSQRTGLTYEQYF
TRBV27 CASSGRGLGNTEAFF
TRBV7-8 CASSFGRLDNEQFF
TRBV7-2 CASSLSSRPSGFEQFF
TRBV14 CASSLGGNFYEQYF
TRBV20-1 CSAISQGVAGYTF